The table lists the clone carrying this TCR beta chain with a few counts. Its antigen is still unknown. Data came from immunoSEQ multiplex PCR; TCRdb stores just in-frame clones and leaves some out. Among about 94,000 clones listed, roughly 85% were seen once. This specimen belongs to a study of T cell responses to AZD1222 COVID-19 vaccine. General study results and limits: Donor demographics were predominantly white British with a female majority; clonal diversity may be underestimated. The number of AZD1222 recipients seropositive at baseline was only five to seven. The reported proportion of spike-specific TCRs targeting unmutated variant regions was nearly half.

The CDR3 is 16 residues long. The trim removed 5 bases at V and 0 bases at J, leaving 8 bases unmatched. Germline-derived CDR1 and CDR2 are SGHTA and FQGNSA. The chain uses TRBV7-2 and TRBJ2-5; 8 bases are a match to TRBD1. The sample in question was peripheral blood, obtained 28 days after the second AZD1222 dose. The clonotype originates from an adult who received the AZD1222 COVID-19 vaccine. CDR3 residues: CASSPGQGSYQETQYF. For the CDR3, the DNA is TGTGCCAGCAGCCCAGGACAGGGCTCGTACCAAGAGACCCAGTACTTC. Full variable domain (outside the CDR3, taken from reference TRBV7-2 and TRBJ2-5): GAGVSQSPSNKVTEKGKDVELRCDPISGHTALYWYRQSLGQGLEFLIYFQGNSAPDKSGLPSDRFSAERTGGSVSTLTIQRTQQEDSAVYLCASSPGQGSYQETQYFGPGTRLLVL.